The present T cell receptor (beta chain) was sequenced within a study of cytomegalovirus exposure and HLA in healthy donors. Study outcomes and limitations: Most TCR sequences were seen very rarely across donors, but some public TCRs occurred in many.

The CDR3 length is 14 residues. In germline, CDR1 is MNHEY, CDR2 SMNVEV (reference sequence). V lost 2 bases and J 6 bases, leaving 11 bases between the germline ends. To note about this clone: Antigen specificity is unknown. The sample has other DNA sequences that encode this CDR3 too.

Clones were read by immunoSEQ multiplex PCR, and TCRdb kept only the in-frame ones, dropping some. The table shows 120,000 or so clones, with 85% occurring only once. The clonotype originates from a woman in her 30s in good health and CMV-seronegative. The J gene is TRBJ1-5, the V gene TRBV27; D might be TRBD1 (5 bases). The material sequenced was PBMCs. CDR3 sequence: CASSLRQGGQPQHF. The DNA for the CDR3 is TGTGCCAGCAGTTTAAGGCAGGGAGGTCAGCCCCAGCATTTT.